These 21 T cell receptor beta chains were sequenced from one sample in a study of blood T cell repertoires in COVID-19. Profiled with immunoSEQ multiplex PCR; TCRdb holds only in-frame clones, not every one. The sample contains tens of thousands of clones, approximately 92% of which appear only once. The sequenced material came from peripheral blood. Source of these receptors: a human donor in a cohort sampled during active COVID-19.

The chain links TRBV15 to TRBJ2-1, with TRBD2 matching 10 bases. The germline CDR1 and CDR2 sequences are LNHNV and YYDKDF (reference sequence). The CDR3 sequence is 14 residues long. V gave up 1 base and J gave up 9 bases; unmatched junction bases: 3. The CDR3 nucleotides read TGTGCCACCAGCAGAGGTGGACTAGCGGCTGAGCAGTTCTTC. Its protein product is CATSRGGLAAEQFF.

The chain uses TRBV29-1 and TRBJ2-3; D is perhaps TRBD2 (6 bases). Germline loops: CDR1 SQVTM, CDR2 ANQGSEA. The germline V and J ends were trimmed by 5 bases and 2 bases, with 11 bases remaining between them. This CDR3 is built from 13 residues. In nucleotides, the CDR3 is TGCAGCGTTAGGACTATCTACACAGATACGCAGTATTTT. It encodes CSVRTIYTDTQYF.

This clone was found once. The chain employs TRBV7-2 and TRBJ2-2, with D possibly TRBD1 on 6 matching bases. The V gene lost 5 bases and the J gene lost 0 bases, with 22 bases spanning the gap. Per germline, CDR1 SGHTA and CDR2 FQGNSA. The CDR3 runs 19 residues. The CDR3 protein is CASSPRGRAQGTNTGELFF. CDR3 DNA: TGTGCCAGCAGCCCTAGGGGAAGGGCGCAGGGGACGAACACCGGGGAGCTGTTTTTT.

The chain couples TRBV5-1 to TRBJ2-7; 9 bases align to TRBD2. The CDR3 runs to 16 residues. Germline assignment: CDR1 SGHRS and CDR2 YFSETQ. The V gene end was trimmed by 0 bases and the J gene end by 4 bases; junction bases not matched to a gene: 8. CDR3 DNA: TGCGCCAGCAGCTTGGGCCTAGCGGGATCTAGTTACGAGCAGTACTTC. This translates into CASSLGLAGSSYEQYF.

The J gene is TRBJ1-6, the V gene TRBV27, with D possibly matching TRBD1 (5 bases). From germline, CDR1 is MNHEY and CDR2 SMNVEV (reference sequence). With 2 bases removed from V and 9 bases from J, the gap between germline ends came to 14 bases. CDR3 size: 15 residues. CDR3 DNA: TGTGCCAGCAGTTTAAGGGGCAGGGAAGGTTCACCCCTCCACTTT. Amino acid sequence: CASSLRGREGSPLHF.

This chain joins TRBV6-5 and TRBJ2-1; TRBD1 matches at 7 bases. V gave up 0 bases and J gave up 7 bases; unmatched junction bases: 9. The germline V gene has CDR1 MNHEY and CDR2 SVGAGI. CDR3 length equals 16 residues. Here the CDR3 DNA reads TGTGCCAGCAGTTACTCCGAGGACAGGTTTAGTAATGAGCAGTTCTTC. It translates to CASSYSEDRFSNEQFF.

V and J are TRBV5-6 and TRBJ2-3; maybe TRBD1 (6 bases). The CDR3 consists of 16 residues. Per the germline V gene, CDR1 is SGHDT and CDR2 is YYEEEE. Trimming stripped 4 bases from V and 2 bases from J, with 17 bases between. The CDR3 DNA reads TGTGCCAGCAGCCTTACCTGGGACACACTCACAGATACGCAGTATTTT. Encoded protein: CASSLTWDTLTDTQYF.

The chain links TRBV18 to TRBJ1-1, with a possible D match to TRBD1 (6 bases). The CDR3 covers 15 residues. Germline CDR1 reads KGHSH; CDR2 reads LQKENI. V was clipped by 3 bases and J by 1 base, with 12 bases between them. CDR3 residues: CASSPTTGGNTEAFF. The CDR3 nucleotides read TGTGCCAGCTCACCTACGACAGGAGGGAACACTGAAGCTTTCTTT.

The V call is TRBV11-2, the J call TRBJ2-1; 9 bases fit TRBD2. The V gene's germline CDR1 is SGHAT and CDR2 FQNNGV. CDR3 length: 15 residues. V dropped 5 bases and J dropped 10; count of bases not matched to a gene: 12. Here the CDR3 DNA reads TGTGCCAGCAGCGCCCACCCGGGACTAGCTCGCGAGCAGTTCTTC. It translates to CASSAHPGLAREQFF.

The J gene is TRBJ2-1, the V gene TRBV5-4; 10 bases fit TRBD1. In germline, CDR1 is SGHNT, CDR2 YYREEE (reference sequence). The trim removed 5 bases at V and 7 bases at J, leaving 6 bases unmatched. This CDR3 comprises 14 residues. In nucleotides, the CDR3 is TGTGCCAGCAGAGCGCCGGGACAGGGGAATGAGCAGTTCTTC. It is translated as CASRAPGQGNEQFF.

The chain recombines TRBV28 with TRBJ2-6; weak D call: TRBD1 (5 bases). This CDR3 is built from 15 residues. Germline CDR1 and CDR2: MDHEN and SYDVKM. V was clipped by 2 bases and J by 2 bases, with 7 bases between them. CDR3: CASSLIGAGANVLTF. The DNA for the CDR3 is TGTGCCAGCAGTTTAATAGGGGCTGGGGCCAACGTCCTGACTTTC.

This chain connects TRBV7-9 to TRBJ1-4; D is perhaps TRBD1 (5 bases). CDR1 and CDR2 from the germline V gene are SEHNR and FQNEAQ (reference sequence). The CDR3 extends over 18 amino acids. Trimming cost V 5 bases and J 5 bases, with 24 bases left between them. The CDR3 sequence: CASSADGRGWGSNEKLFF. The DNA of the CDR3 is TGTGCCAGCAGCGCCGACGGTCGGGGGTGGGGTTCAAATGAAAAACTGTTTTTT.

This clone came up once. CDR3 loop: CASSPDRNSGNTIYF. DNA for the CDR3: TGTGCCAGCAGCCCGGACAGAAACTCTGGAAACACCATATATTTT. The V and J genes are TRBV5-5 and TRBJ1-3; D is possibly TRBD1 (6 bases). V was shortened by 4 bases and J by 0 bases, with 11 bases between the two germline ends. The CDR3 has 15 residues. Per the germline V gene, CDR1 is SGHKS and CDR2 is YYEKEE (reference sequence).

The gene calls are TRBV6-5 and TRBJ1-1; 9 positions agree with TRBD1. This CDR3 spans 15 amino acids. V shed 2 bases, J shed 1 base, and the junction held 2 bases outside the gene matches. Germline V gene sequence: CDR1 MNHEY, CDR2 SVGAGI. CDR3 nucleotide sequence: TGTGCCAGCAGTTACGGGACAGGGCGGAACACTGAAGCTTTCTTT. Encoded protein: CASSYGTGRNTEAFF.

The chain links TRBV2 to TRBJ1-4; the D gene is possibly TRBD1 (5 bases). This CDR3 contains 17 residues. CDR1 and CDR2 from the germline V gene are SNHLY and FYNNEI. Trimming left V 3 bases short and J 0 bases short, with 14 bases between. Written as DNA, the CDR3 is TGTGCCAGCAGTGAGACAGCCAGGATTGCAACTAATGAAAAACTGTTTTTT. Amino acid sequence: CASSETARIATNEKLFF.

In this sample, this clone turned up once. V usage is TRBV4-1 and J usage is TRBJ2-7; D possibly corresponds to TRBD1 (5 bases). The CDR3 extends over 15 amino acids. Germline assignment: CDR1 MGHRA and CDR2 YSYEKL. Trimming shortened V by 3 bases and J by 3 bases, and 15 bases separated the two germline ends. The CDR3 loop is CASSHSGKGDYEQYF. In nucleotides, the CDR3 is TGCGCCAGCAGCCACTCAGGCAAAGGGGACTACGAGCAGTACTTC.

The chain uses TRBV5-6 and TRBJ2-3; 14 bases align to TRBD2. The V gene's germline CDR1 is SGHDT and CDR2 YYEEEE. The CDR3 consists of 15 residues. V shed 6 bases and J 10 bases; nucleotides not matched to a gene: 10. CDR3 DNA: TGTGCCAGCACCCCGGGACTAGCGGGAGTAACCCCGCAGTATTTT. This gives the protein CASTPGLAGVTPQYF.

The chain carries TRBV18 and TRBJ1-1; the D gene is possibly TRBD1 (5 bases). CDR3 length: 12 amino acids. Trimming removed 0 bases from V and 11 bases from J, with 10 bases in between. Germline V gene sequence: CDR1 KGHSH, CDR2 LQKENI. The CDR3 DNA sequence: TGTGCCAGCTCACCACCGGGGGAGGAGGCTTTCTTT. Translating it yields CASSPPGEEAFF.

This chain links TRBV5-1 with TRBJ2-5, with D tentatively TRBD2 (5 bases). Germline loops: CDR1 SGHRS, CDR2 YFSETQ. CDR3 size: 13 residues. V shed 5 bases and J shed 5 bases, with 13 bases lying between them. The CDR3, as DNA: TGCGCCAGCAGTTGGACTCAATGGGAGACCCAGTACTTC. This gives the protein CASSWTQWETQYF.

This clone was counted a single time. This same CDR3 is encoded by further DNA sequences in the sample. This chain joins TRBV18 and TRBJ2-1, with a possible D match to TRBD2 (6 bases). V was trimmed by 2 bases and J by 9 bases, leaving 11 bases between them. Germline V gene data show CDR1 as KGHSH and CDR2 as LQKENI. This CDR3 is built from 13 residues. The CDR3 coding sequence is TGTGCCAGCTCACCATCACTAGCCGGTGAGCAGTTCTTC. As protein: CASSPSLAGEQFF.

The chain links TRBV10-3 to TRBJ2-7; D is uncertain. V shed 0 bases and J shed 2 bases, with 8 bases lying between them. The CDR3 is 14 residues long. Germline values: CDR1 ENHRY, CDR2 SYGVKD. CDR3 residues: CAISESGTTYEQYF. CDR3 in DNA: TGTGCCATCAGTGAGTCGGGCACAACCTACGAGCAGTACTTC.